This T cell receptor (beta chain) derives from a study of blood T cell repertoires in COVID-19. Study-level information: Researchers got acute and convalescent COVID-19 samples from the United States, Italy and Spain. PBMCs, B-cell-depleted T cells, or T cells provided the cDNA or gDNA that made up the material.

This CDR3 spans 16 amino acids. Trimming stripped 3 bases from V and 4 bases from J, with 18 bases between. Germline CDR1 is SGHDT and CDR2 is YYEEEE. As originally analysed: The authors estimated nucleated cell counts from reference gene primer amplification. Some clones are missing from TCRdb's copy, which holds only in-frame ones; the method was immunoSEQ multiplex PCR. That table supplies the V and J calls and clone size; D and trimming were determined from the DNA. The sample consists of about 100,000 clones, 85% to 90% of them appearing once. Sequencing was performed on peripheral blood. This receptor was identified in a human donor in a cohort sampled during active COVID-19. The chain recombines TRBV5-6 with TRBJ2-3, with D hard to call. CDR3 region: CASSYPGWIDADTQYF. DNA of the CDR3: TGTGCCAGCAGCTACCCCGGGTGGATAGACGCAGATACGCAGTATTTT. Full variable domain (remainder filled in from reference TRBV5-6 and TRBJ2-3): DAGVTQSPTHLIKTRGQQVTLRCSPKSGHDTVSWYQQALGQGPQFIFQYYEEEERQRGNFPDRFSGHQFPNYSSELNVNALLLGDSALYLCASSYPGWIDADTQYFGPGTRLTVL.